The 10 T cell receptor beta chains presented below share a single source sample, sequenced in a study of human T cells and chemical hapten exposure. The time point was: patch test 3, about 24 weeks after DPC sensitization. Noted treatment: therapeutic diphenylcyclopropenone sensitization with weekly scalp DPC. TCRdb reprocessed the RACE reads via MiXCR and lists one record per CDR3 protein. The table has fewer than 100,000 distinct CDR3 sequences, approximately 11% seen once. The sequencing used whole blood, collected in connection with sensitization to the hapten diphenylcyclopropenone (DPC). These receptors originate from a woman in her 30s with alopecia areata. Some clones in this sample may be carry-over from other donors' samples.

This clonotype was detected ten times or more. This chain links TRBV3-1 with TRBJ2-1; D might be TRBD2 (6 bases). This CDR3 region has 12 residues. V was pared by 5 bases and J by 9 bases, with 11 bases between. Germline CDR1 LGHDT, CDR2 YNNKEL (reference sequence). CDR3 nucleotides: TGTGCCAGCAGCACGTCAGCGGGTGAGCAGTTCTTC. Translated: CASSTSAGEQFF.

DNA of the CDR3: TGCGCCAGCAGCTTGGCCACAGGGGAAACTGAAGCTTTCTTT. This gives the protein CASSLATGETEAFF. The V and J genes are TRBV5-1 and TRBJ1-1; 7 bases map to TRBD1. The CDR3 contains 14 residues. Unmatched junction bases numbered 4, after V lost 0 bases and J lost 5 bases. Germline-derived CDR1 and CDR2 are SGHRS and YFSETQ.

This clonotype has ten or more counts. V gene TRBV28 combines with J gene TRBJ2-4, with 7 nucleotides matching TRBD1. This CDR3 has 13 residues. V gave up 11 bases and J gave up 8 bases; unmatched junction bases: 12. Germline V CDR1 and CDR2: MDHEN, SYDVKM. The DNA of the CDR3 is TGTGCCCCAGTTTATGGACAGGTCGACATTCAGTACTTC. Amino acids: CAPVYGQVDIQYF. Full variable domain (remainder filled in from reference TRBV28 and TRBJ2-4): DVKVTQSSRYLVKRTGEKVFLECVQDMDHENMFWYRQDPGLGLRLIYFSYDVKMKEKGDIPEGYSVSREKKERFSLILESASTNQTSMYLCAPVYGQVDIQYFGAGTRLSVL.

The rearrangement joins TRBV4-3 to TRBJ2-1; 8 positions agree with TRBD2. The CDR3 contains 18 residues. J lost 2 bases, V lost 0 bases, and 9 bases had no gene match. CDR1 LGHNA and CDR2 YSLEER come from the germline V gene. CDR3 DNA sequence: TGCGCCAGCAGCCAAGATCTAAAAGCGGGAGTGCCCTACAATGAGCAGTTCTTC. It is translated as CASSQDLKAGVPYNEQFF.

The gene calls are TRBV4-1 and TRBJ2-3; 11 positions agree with TRBD1. The germline CDR1 and CDR2 sequences are MGHRA and YSYEKL. Trimming cost V 4 bases and J 4 bases; bases outside gene matches: 7. The CDR3 has 16 residues. The CDR3 here is CASSPYGTGGADTQYF. The CDR3 DNA follows: TGCGCCAGCAGCCCTTATGGGACAGGGGGGGCAGATACGCAGTATTTT.

V is TRBV28 and J is TRBJ2-5, with no clear D. The CDR3 runs to 13 residues. The germline gives CDR1 MDHEN, CDR2 SYDVKM. V lost 4 bases and J lost 5, with 11 bases in between. DNA for the CDR3: TGTGCCAGCAGTTCTCCCTCGGTGGAGACCCAGTACTTC. This encodes CASSSPSVETQYF. The variable domain in full, completed from reference TRBV28 and TRBJ2-5, reads DVKVTQSSRYLVKRTGEKVFLECVQDMDHENMFWYRQDPGLGLRLIYFSYDVKMKEKGDIPEGYSVSREKKERFSLILESASTNQTSMYLCASSSPSVETQYFGPGTRLLVL.

This clonotype was counted many times. This chain links TRBV5-1 with TRBJ1-1; possible D gene TRBD1, 6 bases. This CDR3 has 14 residues. The germline V and J ends were trimmed by 0 bases and 3 bases, with 9 bases remaining between them. CDR1 SGHRS and CDR2 YFSETQ come from the germline V gene. The CDR3 sequence: CASSLAGAYTEAFF. DNA of the CDR3: TGCGCCAGCAGCTTGGCAGGGGCGTACACTGAAGCTTTCTTT. The full variable domain, in which reference TRBV5-1 and TRBJ1-1 provide the parts outside the CDR3, is KAGVTQTPRYLIKTRGQQVTLSCSPISGHRSVSWYQQTPGQGLQFLFEYFSETQRNKGNFPGRFSGRQFSNSRSEMNVSTLELGDSALYLCASSLAGAYTEAFFGQGTRLTVV.

This clonotype came up a few times. The rearrangement links TRBV28 to TRBJ1-1; D remains unclear. CDR3 size: 12 residues. V was cut by 4 bases and J by 4 bases, with 7 bases left in between. Germline CDR1 and CDR2: MDHEN and SYDVKM. Here the CDR3 reads CASSSEVTEAFF. The CDR3 DNA is TGTGCCAGCAGTTCAGAGGTCACTGAAGCTTTCTTT.

The V call is TRBV20-1, the J call TRBJ1-5, with D unclear. CDR3 length: 10 amino acids. In germline, CDR1 is DFQATT, CDR2 SNEGSKA (reference sequence). Trimming cost V 6 bases and J 7 bases, with 7 bases left between them. The CDR3, as DNA: TGCAGTGCAGGGAGGCAGCCCCAGCATTTT. The encoded protein is CSAGRQPQHF.

The chain carries TRBV10-2 and TRBJ2-5, with 7 nucleotides matching TRBD1. J was trimmed by 5 bases and V by 4 bases; bases with no gene match: 1. In germline, CDR1 is WSHSY, CDR2 SAAADI. There are 12 residues in the CDR3. DNA of the CDR3: TGCGCCAGCAGTGGACAGGGCGAGACCCAGTACTTC. Translated, it gives CASSGQGETQYF.